The following is a T cell receptor beta chain sequence with its context. Its cognate antigen is unknown. This entry is derived from a study of cytomegalovirus exposure and HLA in healthy donors. 13 Jbeta primers and 60 Vbeta primers were used for the PCR. The repertoire was sequenced with immunoSEQ multiplex PCR; TCRdb's copy has only in-frame clones and lacks some. The table records around 100,000 clones, around 77% of them present only once. Study findings and constraints: Immune exposure was documented only through CMV serostatus.

The receptor's source is a woman aged 55-70 years in good health and CMV-seropositive. Source material: PBMCs.

The CDR3 is CASSQESSGGTDTQYF. The CDR3 DNA reads as TGTGCCAGCAGCCAAGAATCTTCGGGGGGCACAGATACGCAGTATTTT. The gene calls are TRBV4-2 and TRBJ2-3; TRBD2 is a possible D gene (6 bases). This CDR3 has 16 residues. Looked up from germline, CDR1 is LGHNA and CDR2 is YNFKEQ. V gave up 0 bases and J gave up 1 base, with 11 bases separating them.